This T cell receptor (beta chain) derives from a study of OX40 agonist ivuxolimab in advanced cancers. Study-wide context: Dose-escalation cases comprised hepatocellular carcinoma, melanoma, renal cell or head and neck cancer. From about 23 to 85 years was the age range, with a mean of about 54 years, and about 78% were male. Overall study findings and caveats: Averaging showed that CD8+ T cells had more expanded clones than CD4+ did.

Assay used: immunoSEQ multiplex PCR; TCRdb lists only in-frame clones, some missing. Of tens of thousands of clones listed, around 94% were seen once; the top ten hold around 9.6%. With respect to this clone: As yet, its antigen is unknown.

The V gene lost 4 bases and the J gene lost 0 bases, with 5 bases spanning the gap. The CDR3 is made up of 12 amino acids. Germline CDR1 and CDR2: SGDLS and YYNGEE. This receptor was identified in an adult with an advanced solid tumor such as melanoma, head and neck, liver or kidney cancer. The material was CD4+ or CD8+ T cells sorted from blood, obtained in a trial of the OX40 agonist ivuxolimab. V usage is TRBV9 and J usage is TRBJ2-7; no clear D. CDR3 in amino acids: CASSLDSYEQYF. The CDR3 nucleotides are TGTGCCAGCAGCCTTGACTCCTACGAGCAGTACTTC.